This entry lists 2 T cell receptor beta chains sequenced from one sample in a study of ipilimumab plus nivolumab after autologous stem cell transplantation. The protocol was immunoSEQ multiplex PCR, while the TCRdb copy is restricted to in-frame clones and leaves out a portion. The sample includes roughly 16,000 clones, over 70% of them seen just once. The sample in question was PBMCs, obtained in a trial of ipilimumab plus nivolumab as post-transplant consolidation. The receptor source for this set is a male donor with diffuse large B-cell lymphoma.

This rearrangement joins TRBV18 to TRBJ2-3; D is undetermined. The germline V and J ends were trimmed by 3 bases and 2 bases, with 6 bases remaining between them. This CDR3 has 13 residues. Germline V gene lookup returns CDR1 KGHSH and CDR2 LQKENI. CDR3 amino acids: CASSPGHTDTQYF. In DNA form, the CDR3 reads TGTGCCAGCTCACCTGGGCACACAGATACGCAGTATTTT.

This chain joins TRBV5-4 and TRBJ1-2, with D hard to call. Germline V CDR1 and CDR2: SGHNT, YYREEE (reference sequence). Trimming took 3 bases from V and 6 from J, leaving 9 bases between them. The CDR3 length is 12 residues. The CDR3 sequence is CASSSPQDGYTF. DNA for the CDR3: TGTGCCAGCAGCTCCCCCCAGGATGGCTACACCTTC. The full variable domain, in which reference TRBV5-4 and TRBJ1-2 provide the parts outside the CDR3, is ETGVTQSPTHLIKTRGQQVTLRCSSQSGHNTVSWYQQALGQGPQFIFQYYREEENGRGNFPPRFSGLQFPNYSSELNVNALELDDSALYLCASSSPQDGYTFGSGTRLTVV.